This T cell receptor beta chain was identified in a study of CD8 T cells in ankylosing spondylitis. Study observations and caveats: The authors found the disease-linked clones to be CD8+ and relatively rare in peripheral blood. As reported, disease-linked clones showed significant enrichment in matched ankylosing spondylitis synovial fluid.

Library preparation for TCR beta used quantitative 5'-RACE with molecular barcodes. TCRdb itself ran the 5' RACE reads through MiXCR, one entry per CDR3 protein. The data hold roughly 40,000 distinct CDR3 sequences, with around 2.8% observed a single time. This clonotype was counted ten times or more. Its antigen is unknown. V lost 4 bases and J lost 5; bases outside the gene matches: 11. The CDR3 extends over 16 amino acids. Germline values: CDR1 SGDLS, CDR2 YYNGEE. Sequences were obtained from blood, either unsorted or a sorted T cell fraction (not recorded which). This TCR came from a male donor with ankylosing spondylitis or in good health (not recorded which). The V call is TRBV9, the J call TRBJ2-5; 10 positions agree with TRBD2. CDR3 nucleotides: TGTGCCAGCAGCATTCGACTAGCGGGTGCGTGGGAGACCCAGTACTTC. This encodes CASSIRLAGAWETQYF.